The sequence of this T cell receptor (beta chain) was determined in a study of T cell responses to AZD1222 COVID-19 vaccine. Study-wide context: Second-dose intervals of approximately 4 or approximately 12 weeks were pooled. Study-wide findings and caveats: With two AZD1222 doses given, Spike-specific TCR breadth and depth both rose. Only a handful of AZD1222 recipients, several in all, had baseline seropositivity.

This clone was counted once. The antigen remains unidentified. Repertoires were generated with immunoSEQ multiplex PCR, while TCRdb's copy carries only in-frame clones and drops some. The repertoire includes some 150,000 clones, about 92% of them detected once, and 15% to 20% sits in the top ten. Sequenced material: peripheral blood, taken on day 0 of AZD1222 vaccination. This clonotype was sampled from an adult in good health.

CDR3 nucleotide sequence: TGTGCCAGCAGCCCTGGGGCAGAAAACTATGGCTACACCTTC. Translating gives CASSPGAENYGYTF. V usage is TRBV5-6 and J usage is TRBJ1-2, with D possibly matching TRBD1 (5 bases). V lost 4 bases and J 2 bases, leaving 12 bases between the germline ends. Per germline, CDR1 SGHDT and CDR2 YYEEEE. This CDR3 region has 14 residues. Full variable domain (outside the CDR3, taken from reference TRBV5-6 and TRBJ1-2): DAGVTQSPTHLIKTRGQQVTLRCSPKSGHDTVSWYQQALGQGPQFIFQYYEEEERQRGNFPDRFSGHQFPNYSSELNVNALLLGDSALYLCASSPGAENYGYTFGSGTRLTVV.